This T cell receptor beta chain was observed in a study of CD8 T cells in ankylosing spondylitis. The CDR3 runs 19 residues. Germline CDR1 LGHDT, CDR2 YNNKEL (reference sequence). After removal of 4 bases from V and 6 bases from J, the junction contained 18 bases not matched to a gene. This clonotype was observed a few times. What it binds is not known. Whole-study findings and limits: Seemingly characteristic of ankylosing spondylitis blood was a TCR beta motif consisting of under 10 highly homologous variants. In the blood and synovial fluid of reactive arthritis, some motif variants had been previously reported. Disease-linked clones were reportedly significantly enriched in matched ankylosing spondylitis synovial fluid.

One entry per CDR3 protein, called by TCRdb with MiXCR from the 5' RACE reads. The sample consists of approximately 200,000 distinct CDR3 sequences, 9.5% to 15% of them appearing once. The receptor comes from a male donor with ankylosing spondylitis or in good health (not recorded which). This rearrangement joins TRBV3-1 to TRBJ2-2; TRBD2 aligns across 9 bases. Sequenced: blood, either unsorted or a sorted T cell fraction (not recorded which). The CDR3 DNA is TGTGCCAGCAGCCCCCGGGTTAGCGGGGGTTATTTGAGAGCCGGGGAGCTGTTTTTT. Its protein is CASSPRVSGGYLRAGELFF. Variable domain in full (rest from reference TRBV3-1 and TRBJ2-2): DTAVSQTPKYLVTQMGNDKSIKCEQNLGHDTMYWYKQDSKKFLKIMFSYNNKELIINETVPNRFSPKSPDKAHLNLHINSLELGDSAVYFCASSPRVSGGYLRAGELFFGEGSRLTVL.